This T cell receptor (beta chain) was obtained from a study of identical twins. This clonotype was recorded a few times. TCRdb analysed the 5' RACE reads with MiXCR anew, one entry per CDR3 protein. The table includes roughly 290,000 distinct CDR3 sequences, about 8% detected once. The same sample was also studied in work on yellow fever vaccine responses in identical twins. As that report states: Twins' vaccine T cell responses reportedly seemed partly convergent and partly personalized.

The receptor was isolated from a woman aged 18-35 years in good health. Sequenced material: memory (CD45RO+) T cells sorted from blood.

CDR3 amino acids: CASSPRGGLALNTGELFF. DNA for the CDR3: TGCGCCAGCAGCCCCAGGGGGGGGCTAGCCTTGAACACCGGGGAGCTGTTTTTT. The V call is TRBV5-1, the J call TRBJ2-2; tentatively, D is TRBD1 or TRBD2 (7 bases each). The CDR3 spans 18 residues. Germline assignment: CDR1 SGHRS and CDR2 YFSETQ. V was shortened by 4 bases and J by 1 base, with 20 bases between the two germline ends.